This T cell receptor beta chain was found in a study of vaccination effects on CD4 cells after COVID-19. The wider study: Either the mRNA-1273 or the BNT162b2 vaccine was given to participants as two doses. Both of the two convalescent patients gave a sample, one 16 days and one a week before vaccination.

With respect to this clone: Its antigen remains unidentified. A read error may account for a junction end that differs from germline.

The germline CDR1 and CDR2 sequences are SSHAT and FNYEAQ (reference sequence). CDR3 length: 15 residues. ViraFEST used viral peptide pools to expand antigen-specific CD4+ T cells before sequencing. The culture ran for approximately 10 days before CD4+ T cells were isolated. The infection with SARS-CoV-2 (confirmed by PCR) occurred in this person between March and December 2020. Each well held some 2.2 million PBMC cultured with around 9.4 ug/ml peptides and about 10 IU/ml IL-2. Days 3 and 7 saw half the medium replaced with IL-2 medium. Repertoires were generated with immunoSEQ multiplex PCR, while TCRdb's copy carries only in-frame clones and drops some. Seen here are under 20,000 clones, roughly 74% observed once, and the top ten hold about 15%.

The chain recombines TRBV7-7 with TRBJ2-5; D is ambiguous. The starting material was CD4+ T cells from PBMCs cultured with SARS-CoV-2 spike peptides, obtained before COVID-19 vaccination. The source is a human donor who had a prior SARS-CoV-2 infection. The CDR3 reads CASSLLIGAEETQYF. The CDR3 DNA reads TGTGCTAGCAGCTTACTAATTGGTGCGGAAGAGACCCAGTACTTC.